This T cell receptor (beta chain) was captured by sequencing in a study of CD8 T cells in Susac syndrome. cDNA came from about 0.5 to 1 ug RNA primed by random hexamers. Coverage of TCR beta CDR3 amplification by immunoSEQ multiplex PCR extended to 54 Vbeta and 13 Jbeta. TCRdb recomputed calls from the immunoSEQ multiplex PCR reads with MiXCR, one row per CDR3 protein. The sample records more than 95,000 distinct CDR3 sequences, about 92% being singletons. V was cut by 2 bases and J by 2 bases, with 10 bases left in between. The CDR3 runs 15 residues. The sequenced sample consisted of CD4+ T cells from PBMCs. The origin of this receptor is a human donor with multiple sclerosis. The rearrangement uses TRBV12-3 or TRBV12-4 and TRBJ2-4; no clear D. The CDR3 is CASSLLGRTKNIQYF. In DNA form, the CDR3 reads TGTGCCAGCAGTTTACTGGGTCGAACCAAAAACATTCAGTACTTC.